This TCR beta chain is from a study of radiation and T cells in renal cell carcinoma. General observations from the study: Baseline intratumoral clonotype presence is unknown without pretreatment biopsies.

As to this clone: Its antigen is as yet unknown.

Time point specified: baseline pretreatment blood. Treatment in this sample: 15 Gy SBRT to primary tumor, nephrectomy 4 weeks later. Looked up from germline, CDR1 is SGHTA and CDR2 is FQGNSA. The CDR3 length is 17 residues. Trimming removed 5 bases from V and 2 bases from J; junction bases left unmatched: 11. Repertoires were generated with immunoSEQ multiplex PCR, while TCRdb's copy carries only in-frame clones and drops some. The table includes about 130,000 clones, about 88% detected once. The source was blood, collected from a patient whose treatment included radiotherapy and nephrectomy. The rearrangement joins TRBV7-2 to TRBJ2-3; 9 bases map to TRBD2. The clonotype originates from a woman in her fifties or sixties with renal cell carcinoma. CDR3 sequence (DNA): TGTGCCAGCAGCAAAGAATCGGGGACTAGCCTCACAGATACGCAGTATTTT. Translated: CASSKESGTSLTDTQYF. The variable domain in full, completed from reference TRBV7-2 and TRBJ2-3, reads GAGVSQSPSNKVTEKGKDVELRCDPISGHTALYWYRQSLGQGLEFLIYFQGNSAPDKSGLPSDRFSAERTGGSVSTLTIQRTQQEDSAVYLCASSKESGTSLTDTQYFGPGTRLTVL.